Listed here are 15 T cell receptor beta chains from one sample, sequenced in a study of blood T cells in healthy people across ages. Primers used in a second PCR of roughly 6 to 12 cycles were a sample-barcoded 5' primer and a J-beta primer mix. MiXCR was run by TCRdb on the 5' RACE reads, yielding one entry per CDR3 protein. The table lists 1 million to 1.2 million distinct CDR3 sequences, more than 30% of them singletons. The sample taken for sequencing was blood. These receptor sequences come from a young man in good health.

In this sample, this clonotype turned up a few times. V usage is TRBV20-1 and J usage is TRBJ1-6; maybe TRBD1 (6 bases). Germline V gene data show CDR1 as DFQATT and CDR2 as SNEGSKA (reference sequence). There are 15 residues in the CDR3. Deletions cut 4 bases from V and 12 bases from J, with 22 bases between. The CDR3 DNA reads TGCAGTGCTACTAACGGGGGGCACCTAGTGAAACCCCTCCACTTT. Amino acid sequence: CSATNGGHLVKPLHF.

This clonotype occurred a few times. The CDR3 loop reads CSARAPLHPDTQYF. CDR3 in DNA: TGCAGTGCTAGAGCTCCCCTCCACCCAGATACGCAGTATTTT. The chain couples TRBV20-1 to TRBJ2-3; D is uncertain. Per germline, CDR1 DFQATT and CDR2 SNEGSKA (reference sequence). V was clipped by 1 base and J by 4 bases, with 12 bases between them. This CDR3 contains 14 residues.

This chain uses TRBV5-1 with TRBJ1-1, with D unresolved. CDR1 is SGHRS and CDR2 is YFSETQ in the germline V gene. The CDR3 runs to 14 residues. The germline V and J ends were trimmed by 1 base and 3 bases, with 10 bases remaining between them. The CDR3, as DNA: TGCGCCAGCAGCTTGTCTGACGGGGACACTGAAGCTTTCTTT. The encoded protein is CASSLSDGDTEAFF.

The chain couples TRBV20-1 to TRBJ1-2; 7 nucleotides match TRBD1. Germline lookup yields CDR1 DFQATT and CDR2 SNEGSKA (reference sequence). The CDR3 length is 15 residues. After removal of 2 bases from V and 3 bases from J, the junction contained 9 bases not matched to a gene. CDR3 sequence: CSARIRDSGYYGYTF. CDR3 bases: TGCAGTGCTAGAATCCGGGACAGCGGATACTATGGCTACACCTTC.

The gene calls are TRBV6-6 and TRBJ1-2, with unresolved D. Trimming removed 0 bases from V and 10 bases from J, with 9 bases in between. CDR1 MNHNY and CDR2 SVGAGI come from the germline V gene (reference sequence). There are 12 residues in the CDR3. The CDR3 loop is CASSYSNRDYTF. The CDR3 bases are TGTGCCAGCAGTTACTCGAATCGGGACTACACCTTC.

The CDR3 here is CASSQDWSSGEQYF. As DNA, the CDR3 is TGTGCCAGCAGCCAAGATTGGAGTAGCGGCGAGCAGTACTTC. This rearrangement joins TRBV3-1 to TRBJ2-7; D may be TRBD2 (6 bases). V lost 0 bases, J lost 6 bases, and 12 bases lay in between. Germline CDR1 is LGHDT and CDR2 is YNNKEL (reference sequence). The CDR3 extends over 14 amino acids.

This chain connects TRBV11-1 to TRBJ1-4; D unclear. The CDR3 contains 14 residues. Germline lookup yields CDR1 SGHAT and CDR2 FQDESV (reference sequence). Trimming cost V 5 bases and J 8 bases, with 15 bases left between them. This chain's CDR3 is CASSGTGIGEKLFF. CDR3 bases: TGTGCCAGCAGCGGTACGGGGATAGGCGAAAAACTGTTTTTT.

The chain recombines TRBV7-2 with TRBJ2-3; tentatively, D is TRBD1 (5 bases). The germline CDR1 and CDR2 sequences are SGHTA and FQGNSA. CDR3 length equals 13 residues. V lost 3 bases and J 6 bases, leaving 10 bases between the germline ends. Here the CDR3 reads CASSLAGKDTQYF. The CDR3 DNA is TGTGCCAGCAGCTTGGCAGGGAAGGATACGCAGTATTTT.

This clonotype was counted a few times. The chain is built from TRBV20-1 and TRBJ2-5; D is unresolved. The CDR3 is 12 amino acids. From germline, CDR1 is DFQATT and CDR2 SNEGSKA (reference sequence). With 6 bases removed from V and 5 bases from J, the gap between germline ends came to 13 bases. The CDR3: CSAIGSTETQYF. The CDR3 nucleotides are TGCAGTGCCATTGGTAGCACGGAGACCCAGTACTTC.

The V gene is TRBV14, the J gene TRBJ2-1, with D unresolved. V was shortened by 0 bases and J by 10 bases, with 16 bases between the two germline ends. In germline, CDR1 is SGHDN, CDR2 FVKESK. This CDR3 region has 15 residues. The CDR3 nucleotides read TGTGCCAGCAGCCAAGATCTGAGAAAACCTAGGGAGCAGTTCTTC. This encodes CASSQDLRKPREQFF.

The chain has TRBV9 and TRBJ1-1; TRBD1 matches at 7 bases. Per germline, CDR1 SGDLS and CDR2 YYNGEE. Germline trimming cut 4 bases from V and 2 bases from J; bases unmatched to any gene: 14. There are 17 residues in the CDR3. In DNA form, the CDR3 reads TGTGCCAGCAGCCCAGGAGAGGGTGACAGGGTTAACACTGAAGCTTTCTTT. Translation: CASSPGEGDRVNTEAFF.

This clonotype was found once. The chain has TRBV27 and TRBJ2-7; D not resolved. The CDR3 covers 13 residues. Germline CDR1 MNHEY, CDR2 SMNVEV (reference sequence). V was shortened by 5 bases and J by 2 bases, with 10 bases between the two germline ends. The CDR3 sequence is CASSVRITYEQYF. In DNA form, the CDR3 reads TGTGCCAGCAGTGTACGCATTACCTACGAGCAGTACTTC.

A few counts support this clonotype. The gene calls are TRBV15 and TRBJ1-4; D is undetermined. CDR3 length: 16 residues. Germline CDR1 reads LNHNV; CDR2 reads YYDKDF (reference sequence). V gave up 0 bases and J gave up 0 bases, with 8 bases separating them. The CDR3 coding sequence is TGTGCCACCAGCAGAGACAGACATGCAACTAATGAAAAACTGTTTTTT. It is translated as CATSRDRHATNEKLFF.

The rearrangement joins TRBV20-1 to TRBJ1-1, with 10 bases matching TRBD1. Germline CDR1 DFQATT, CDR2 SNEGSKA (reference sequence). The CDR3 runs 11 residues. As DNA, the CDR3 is TGCAGCCCGGGACAGGGGACTGAAGCTTTCTTT. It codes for CSPGQGTEAFF.

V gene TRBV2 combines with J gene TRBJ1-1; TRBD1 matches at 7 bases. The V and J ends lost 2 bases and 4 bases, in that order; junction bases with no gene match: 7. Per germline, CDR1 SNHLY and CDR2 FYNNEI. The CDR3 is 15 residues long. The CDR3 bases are TGTGCCAGCAGTGAATATAAGGGGGCTAGCACTGAAGCTTTCTTT. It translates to CASSEYKGASTEAFF.